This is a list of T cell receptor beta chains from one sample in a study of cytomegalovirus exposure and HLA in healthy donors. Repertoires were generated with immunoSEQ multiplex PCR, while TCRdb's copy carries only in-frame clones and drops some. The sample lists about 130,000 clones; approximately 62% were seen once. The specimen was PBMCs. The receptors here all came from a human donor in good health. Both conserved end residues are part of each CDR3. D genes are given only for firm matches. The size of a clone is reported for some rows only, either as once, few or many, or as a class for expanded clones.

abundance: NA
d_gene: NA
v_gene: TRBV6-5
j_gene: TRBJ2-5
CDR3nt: TGTGCCAGCAGTTACTCGGGCAGAACTGGAATCGAGACCCAGTACTTC
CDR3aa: CASSYSGRTGIETQYF

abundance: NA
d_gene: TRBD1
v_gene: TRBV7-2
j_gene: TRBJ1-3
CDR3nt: TGTGCCAGCAGCCCATGGGACAGTCGTTCTACCATATATTTT
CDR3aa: CASSPWDSRSTIYF

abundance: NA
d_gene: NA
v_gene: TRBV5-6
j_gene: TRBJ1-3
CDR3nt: TGTGCCAGCAGCTTGTTTCAGGGCGGTAGAAACACCATATATTTT
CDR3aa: CASSLFQGGRNTIYF

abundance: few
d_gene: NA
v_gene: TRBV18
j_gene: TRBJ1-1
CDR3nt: TGTGCCAGCTCACCGGTAACAGGCACTGAAGCTTTCTTT
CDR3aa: CASSPVTGTEAFF

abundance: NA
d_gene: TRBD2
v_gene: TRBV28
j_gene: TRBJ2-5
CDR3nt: TGTGCCAGCAGTACCACCCGCGGGGGTGACCAAGAGACCCAGTACTTC
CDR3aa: CASSTTRGGDQETQYF

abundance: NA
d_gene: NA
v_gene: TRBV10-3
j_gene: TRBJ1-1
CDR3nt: TGTGCCATCAGTGAGTCGGGGGCTGTAAATGAAGCTTTCTTT
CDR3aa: CAISESGAVNEAFF

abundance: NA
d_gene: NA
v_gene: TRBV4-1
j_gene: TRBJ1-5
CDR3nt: TGCGCCAGCAGCCAAACGGACAGACGCAATCAGCCCCAGCATTTT
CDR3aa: CASSQTDRRNQPQHF

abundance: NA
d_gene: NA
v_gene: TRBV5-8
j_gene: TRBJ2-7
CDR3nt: TGTGCCAGCAGCGAAAGGACAAGGGCAGAGCAGTACTTC
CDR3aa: CASSERTRAEQYF

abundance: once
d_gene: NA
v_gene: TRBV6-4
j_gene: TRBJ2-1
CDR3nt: TGTGCCAGCAGCGGCGGGATCTTCAATGAGCAGTTCTTC
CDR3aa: CASSGGIFNEQFF

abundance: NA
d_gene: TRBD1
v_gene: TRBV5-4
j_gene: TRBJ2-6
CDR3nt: TGTGCCAGCAGCTCGGACAGGGGGTCCGCTGGGGCCAACGTCCTGACTTTC
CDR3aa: CASSSDRGSAGANVLTF

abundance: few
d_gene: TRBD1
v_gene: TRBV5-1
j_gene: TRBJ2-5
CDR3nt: TGCGCCAGCAGCCAAACGGGACAGCCCGAAGGGACCCAGTACTTC
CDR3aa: CASSQTGQPEGTQYF

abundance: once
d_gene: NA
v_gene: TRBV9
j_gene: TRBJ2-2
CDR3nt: TGTGCCAGCAGCATTCACGGGACTTTGAACACCGGGGAGCTGTTTTTT
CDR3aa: CASSIHGTLNTGELFF

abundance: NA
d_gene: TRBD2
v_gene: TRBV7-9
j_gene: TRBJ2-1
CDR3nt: TGTGCCAGCAGCTTAGCGGCCCAGCGGGGACGCTTTTCCTACAATGAGCAGTTCTTC
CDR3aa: CASSLAAQRGRFSYNEQFF

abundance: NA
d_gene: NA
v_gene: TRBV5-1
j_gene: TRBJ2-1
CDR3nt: TGCGCCAGCAGCAGGAACAGCTACAATGAGCAGTTCTTC
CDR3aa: CASSRNSYNEQFF

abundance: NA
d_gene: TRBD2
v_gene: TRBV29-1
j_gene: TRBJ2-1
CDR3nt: TGCAGCGCTGGGCTAGCGGGAGGGCCGAGTGAGCAGTTCTTC
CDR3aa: CSAGLAGGPSEQFF

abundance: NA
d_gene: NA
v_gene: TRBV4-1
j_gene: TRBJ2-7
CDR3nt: TGCGCCAGCAGCAGTGCGGGGGCGGCTGACTACGAGCAGTACTTC
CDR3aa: CASSSAGAADYEQYF

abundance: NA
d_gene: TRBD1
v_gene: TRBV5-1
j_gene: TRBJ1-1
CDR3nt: TGCGCCAGCAGCCCCCCGCGGACAGGGGCGTTTGGGACTGAAGCTTTCTTT
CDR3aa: CASSPPRTGAFGTEAFF

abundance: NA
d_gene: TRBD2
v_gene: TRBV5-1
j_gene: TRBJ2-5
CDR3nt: TGCGCCAGCAGCTTGAGTGCTAGCGGGAACACCCAGTACTTC
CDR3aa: CASSLSASGNTQYF

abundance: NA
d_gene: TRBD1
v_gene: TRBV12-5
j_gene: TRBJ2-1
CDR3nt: TGTGCTAGTGGTTTGACTACAGGGGGCGGGTCCTACAATGAGCAGTTCTTC
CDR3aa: CASGLTTGGGSYNEQFF

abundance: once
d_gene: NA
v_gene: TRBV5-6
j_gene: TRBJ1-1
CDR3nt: TGTGCCAGCAGCTTGGGCGGAAACACTGAAGCTTTCTTT
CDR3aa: CASSLGGNTEAFF

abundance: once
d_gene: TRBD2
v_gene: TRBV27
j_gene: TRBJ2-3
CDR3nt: TGTGCCAGCAGTTCAGCGGGAGCAGATACGCAGTATTTT
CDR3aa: CASSSAGADTQYF

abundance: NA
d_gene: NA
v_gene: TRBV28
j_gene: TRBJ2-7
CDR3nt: TGTGCCAGCAGTTCCGGCGGACTTGCCTCCTACGAGCAGTACTTC
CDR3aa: CASSSGGLASYEQYF

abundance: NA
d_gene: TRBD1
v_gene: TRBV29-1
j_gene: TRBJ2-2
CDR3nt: TGCAGCGTAGCGGACAGGAAGGTCGGGGAGCTGTTTTTT
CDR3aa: CSVADRKVGELFF

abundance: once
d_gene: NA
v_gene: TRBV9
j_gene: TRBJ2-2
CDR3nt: TGTGCCAGCAGCACCAGCGGGAACACCGGGGAGCTGTTTTTT
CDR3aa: CASSTSGNTGELFF

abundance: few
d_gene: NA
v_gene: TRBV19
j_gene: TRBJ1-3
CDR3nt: TGTGCCAGTAGTATACTCGGTCGGCACAGCCGGAACACCATATATTTT
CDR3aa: CASSILGRHSRNTIYF

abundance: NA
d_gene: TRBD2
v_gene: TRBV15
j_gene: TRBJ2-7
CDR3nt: TGTGCCACCAGCAGAGCGCTAGCGGGAACATACGAGCAGTACTTC
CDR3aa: CATSRALAGTYEQYF

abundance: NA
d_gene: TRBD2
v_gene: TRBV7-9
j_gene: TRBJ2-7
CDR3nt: TGTGCCAGCAGCCCGGCGGGCTCAGCGGGAGTCGACGAGCAGTACTTC
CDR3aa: CASSPAGSAGVDEQYF